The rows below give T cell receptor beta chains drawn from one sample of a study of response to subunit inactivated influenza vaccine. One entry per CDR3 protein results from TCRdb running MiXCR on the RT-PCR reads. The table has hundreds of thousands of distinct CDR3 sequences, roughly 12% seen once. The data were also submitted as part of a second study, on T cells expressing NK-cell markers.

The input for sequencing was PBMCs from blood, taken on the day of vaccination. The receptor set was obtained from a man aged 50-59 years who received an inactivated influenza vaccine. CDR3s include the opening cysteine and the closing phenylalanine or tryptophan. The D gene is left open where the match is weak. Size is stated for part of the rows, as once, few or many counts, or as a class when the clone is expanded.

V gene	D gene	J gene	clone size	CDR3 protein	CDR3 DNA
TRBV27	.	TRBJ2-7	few	CASSSGTYGYEQYF	TGTGCCAGCAGTTCAGGGACGTATGGCTACGAGCAGTACTTC
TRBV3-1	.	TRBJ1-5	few	CASSEEGSGQPQHF	TGTGCCAGCAGCGAGGAGGGATCCGGTCAGCCCCAGCATTTT
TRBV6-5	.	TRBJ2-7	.	CASSYGGQGTYEQYF	TGTGCCAGCAGTTACGGGGGGCAGGGGACCTACGAGCAGTACTTC
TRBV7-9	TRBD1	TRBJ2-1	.	CASGGGDRGNEQFF	TGTGCCAGCGGGGGTGGGGACAGAGGCAATGAGCAGTTCTTC
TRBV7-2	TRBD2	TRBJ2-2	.	CASSLFLAGASGELFF	TGTGCCAGCAGCTTATTCTTAGCGGGAGCATCCGGGGAGCTGTTTTTT
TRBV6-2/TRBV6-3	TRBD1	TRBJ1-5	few	CASSYAQDRGFHSNQPQHF	TGTGCCAGCAGTTACGCGCAGGACAGGGGCTTCCATAGCAATCAGCCCCAGCATTTT
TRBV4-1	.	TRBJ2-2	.	CASSQEQGPGELFF	TGCGCCAGCAGCCAAGAACAAGGACCCGGGGAGCTGTTTTTT
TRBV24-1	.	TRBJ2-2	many	CATSEGTANTGELFF	TGTGCCACCAGTGAGGGGACGGCGAACACCGGGGAGCTGTTTTTT
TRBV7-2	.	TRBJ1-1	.	CASSSQWNTEAFF	TGTGCCAGCAGCTCGCAGTGGAACACTGAAGCTTTCTTT
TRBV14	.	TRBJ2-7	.	CASSQDSLYEQYF	TGTGCCAGCAGCCAAGATAGCCTCTACGAGCAGTACTTC
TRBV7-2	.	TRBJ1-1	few	CASTRRVARGGTEAFF	TGTGCCAGCACCAGGAGGGTGGCGAGGGGGGGGACTGAAGCTTTCTTT
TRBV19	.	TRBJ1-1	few	CASSPSDRSEAFF	TGTGCCAGTAGCCCCTCAGATAGGTCTGAAGCTTTCTTT
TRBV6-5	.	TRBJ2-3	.	CASSYPPSVTDTQYF	TGTGCCAGCAGTTACCCCCCATCCGTTACAGATACGCAGTATTTT
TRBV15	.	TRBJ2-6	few	CATSLGAPNSGANVLTF	TGTGCTACCAGTCTGGGGGCCCCCAACTCTGGGGCCAACGTCCTGACTTTC
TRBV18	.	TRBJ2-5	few	CASSPMNEETQYF	TGTGCCAGCTCACCGATGAATGAGGAGACCCAGTACTTC
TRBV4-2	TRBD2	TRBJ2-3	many	CASSQDPYFAGGTDTQYF	TGTGCCAGCAGCCAAGATCCCTACTTCGCGGGGGGCACAGATACGCAGTATTTT
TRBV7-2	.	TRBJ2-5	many	CASSPRQAETQYF	TGTGCCAGCAGCCCTAGACAGGCGGAGACCCAGTACTTC
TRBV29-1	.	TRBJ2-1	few	CSVQDRRLYNEQFF	TGCAGCGTACAAGACAGAAGACTCTACAATGAGCAGTTCTTC
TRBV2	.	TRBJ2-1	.	CASTVGDFREQFF	TGTGCCAGCACGGTGGGGGATTTCCGTGAGCAGTTCTTC
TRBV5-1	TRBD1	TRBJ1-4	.	CASSSGQGVSEKLFF	TGCGCCAGCAGCTCCGGACAGGGAGTGAGTGAAAAACTGTTTTTT
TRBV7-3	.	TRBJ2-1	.	CASSFSSEHEQFF	TGTGCCAGCAGCTTCAGCAGTGAACATGAGCAGTTCTTC
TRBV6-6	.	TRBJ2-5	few	CASSYAVQETQYF	TGTGCCAGCAGTTATGCCGTCCAAGAGACCCAGTACTTC
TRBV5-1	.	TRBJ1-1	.	CASSPNQNTEAFF	TGCGCCAGCAGCCCGAATCAGAACACTGAAGCTTTCTTT
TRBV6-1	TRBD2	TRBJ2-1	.	CASSERGLAGIYNEQFF	TGTGCCAGCAGTGAACGAGGACTAGCGGGGATTTACAATGAGCAGTTCTTC
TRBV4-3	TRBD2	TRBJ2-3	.	CASSRTGGVTDTQYF	TGCGCCAGCAGCCGGACGGGGGGGGTCACAGATACGCAGTATTTT
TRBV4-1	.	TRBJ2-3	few	CASSQYRPGGSTDTQYF	TGCGCCAGCAGCCAATATCGGCCAGGAGGGAGCACAGATACGCAGTATTTT
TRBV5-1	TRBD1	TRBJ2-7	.	CASSLGQGAVEQYF	TGCGCCAGCAGCTTAGGACAGGGGGCTGTAGAGCAGTACTTC
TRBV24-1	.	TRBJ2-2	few	CATSDTTRDTGELFF	TGTGCCACCAGTGATACAACACGGGACACCGGGGAGCTGTTTTTT
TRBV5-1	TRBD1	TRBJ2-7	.	CASKPTGRTYEQYF	TGCGCCAGCAAACCGACAGGGCGCACCTACGAGCAGTACTTC
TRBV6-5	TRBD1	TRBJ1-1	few	CASSWDRGGTEAFF	TGTGCCAGCAGTTGGGACAGAGGTGGCACTGAAGCTTTCTTT
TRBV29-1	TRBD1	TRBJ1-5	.	CSAGQGNQPQHF	TGCAGCGCCGGACAGGGAAATCAGCCCCAGCATTTT
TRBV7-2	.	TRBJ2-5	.	CASSRGAEETQYF	TGTGCCAGCAGCCGGGGGGCAGAAGAGACCCAGTACTTC
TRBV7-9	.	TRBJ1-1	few	CASSPGVWDTEAFF	TGTGCCAGCAGCCCAGGGGTTTGGGACACTGAAGCTTTCTTT
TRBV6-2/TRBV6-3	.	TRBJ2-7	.	CASSATPYEQYF	TGTGCCAGCAGTGCAACCCCCTACGAGCAGTACTTC
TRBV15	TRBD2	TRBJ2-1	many	CATSTGLAGANYNEQFF	TGTGCCACCAGCACCGGACTAGCGGGGGCGAACTACAATGAGCAGTTCTTC
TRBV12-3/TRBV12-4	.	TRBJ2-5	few	CASSEGLRETQYF	TGTGCCAGCAGTGAGGGGTTAAGGGAGACCCAGTACTTC
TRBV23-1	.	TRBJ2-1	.	CASSQGCNEQFF	TGCGCCAGCAGTCAAGGCTGCAATGAGCAGTTCTTC
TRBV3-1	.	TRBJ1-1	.	CASSPRQYRTEAFF	TGTGCCAGCAGCCCCCGTCAATACCGGACTGAAGCTTTCTTT
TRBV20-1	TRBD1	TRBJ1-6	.	CSAPGQGLYNSPLHF	TGCAGTGCTCCGGGACAGGGGCTCTATAATTCACCCCTCCACTTT
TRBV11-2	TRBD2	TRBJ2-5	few	CASSPLGAGGTLAWETQYF	TGTGCCAGCAGCCCCCTAGGAGCGGGAGGCACCCTTGCGTGGGAGACCCAGTACTTC
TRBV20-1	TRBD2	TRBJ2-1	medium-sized	CSARDAQRGGDEQFF	TGCAGTGCTAGAGATGCCCAGCGGGGGGGCGATGAGCAGTTCTTC
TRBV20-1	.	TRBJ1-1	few	CSAKVGGWGTEAFF	TGCAGTGCCAAGGTGGGGGGATGGGGCACTGAAGCTTTCTTT
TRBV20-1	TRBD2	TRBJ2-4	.	CSARDLGTSVKNIQYF	TGCAGTGCTAGAGATCTGGGGACTAGCGTAAAAAACATTCAGTACTTC
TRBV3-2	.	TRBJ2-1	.	CASSQAAQNEQFF	TGTGCCAGCAGCCAAGCGGCACAGAATGAGCAGTTCTTC
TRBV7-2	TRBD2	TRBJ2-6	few	CASSQRPGGGANVLTF	TGTGCCAGCAGCCAAAGACCGGGAGGGGGGGCCAACGTCCTGACTTTC
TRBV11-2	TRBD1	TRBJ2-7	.	CASSLGDREYEQYF	TGTGCCAGCAGCTTAGGGGACAGGGAATACGAGCAGTACTTC
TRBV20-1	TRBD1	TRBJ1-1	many	CSPRDRGFF	TGCAGCCCCCGGGACAGGGGATTCTTT
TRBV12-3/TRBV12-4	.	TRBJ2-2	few	CASSSRGGGGTGELFF	TGTGCCAGCAGCTCGAGGGGGGGAGGAGGCACCGGGGAGCTGTTTTTT
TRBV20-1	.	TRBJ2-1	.	CSARHRDTYNEQFF	TGCAGTGCTCGGCACCGGGACACTTACAATGAGCAGTTCTTC
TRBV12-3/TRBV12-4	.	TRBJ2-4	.	CASSLEGFKNIQYF	TGTGCCAGCAGTTTAGAGGGTTTCAAAAACATTCAGTACTTC
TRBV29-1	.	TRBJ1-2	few	CSAYSGYGYTF	TGCAGCGCCTACAGTGGCTATGGCTACACCTTC
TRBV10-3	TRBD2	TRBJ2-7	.	CATRTSGGSYEQYF	TGTGCCACCAGGACTAGCGGGGGTTCCTACGAGCAGTACTTC
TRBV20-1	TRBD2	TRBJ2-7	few	CSARDLRAGGQAYEQYF	TGCAGTGCTAGAGATCTCAGAGCGGGAGGGCAGGCCTACGAGCAGTACTTC
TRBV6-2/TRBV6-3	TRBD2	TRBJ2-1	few	CASRRTSGSSYNEQFF	TGTGCCAGCAGACGGACTAGCGGGAGTTCATACAATGAGCAGTTCTTC
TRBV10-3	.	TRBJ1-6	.	CAISEVFNSPLHF	TGTGCCATCAGTGAGGTATTTAATTCACCCCTCCACTTT